These 26 T cell receptor beta chains were all obtained from the same sample, sequenced in a study of Ad26.COV2.S vaccination and SARS-CoV-2 variants. TCRdb's copy holds only in-frame clones and misses some; the assay was immunoSEQ multiplex PCR. The data show about 390,000 clones, about nine tenths seen once. Noted treatment: around 19 received Ad26.COV2.S at low or high dose, single or two shots; about 5 received placebo; per-sample allocation not given. Each sample was drawn 63 days after the first injection (of vaccine or placebo). The source material was peripheral blood, sampled in a trial of Ad26.COV2.S vaccine versus placebo. These receptors all stem from a person between 18 and 60 years old who received the Ad26.COV2.S COVID-19 vaccine or a placebo.

The V call is TRBV7-2, the J call TRBJ1-4; D ambiguous. V lost 0 bases to trimming and J lost 10 bases, with 15 bases between them. The CDR3 consists of 15 residues. CDR1 and CDR2 from the germline V gene are SGHTA and FQGNSA. The CDR3 loop is CASSLATSSWGKLFF. CDR3 DNA sequence: TGTGCCAGCAGCTTAGCCACGTCGTCGTGGGGAAAACTGTTTTTT.

This chain links TRBV11-3 with TRBJ2-2, with a tentative D call TRBD2 (6 bases). The CDR3 sequence is 14 residues long. V lost 5 bases, J lost 1 base, and 8 bases lay in between. CDR1 SGHNT and CDR2 YENEEA come from the germline V gene. The CDR3 bases are TGTGCCAGCAGCGAAGCGGGGAACACCGGGGAGCTGTTTTTT. It yields the protein CASSEAGNTGELFF.

This rearrangement joins TRBV5-1 to TRBJ1-1; 7 bases line up with TRBD1. CDR3 size: 14 residues. V lost 7 bases and J lost 1; bases outside the gene matches: 7. The germline CDR1 and CDR2 sequences are SGHRS and YFSETQ. The CDR3 coding sequence is TGCGCCAGCTCCCCAGGGGGAGCGAACACTGAAGCTTTCTTT. Its translation is CASSPGGANTEAFF. The whole variable domain, filled in from reference TRBV5-1 and TRBJ1-1, reads KAGVTQTPRYLIKTRGQQVTLSCSPISGHRSVSWYQQTPGQGLQFLFEYFSETQRNKGNFPGRFSGRQFSNSRSEMNVSTLELGDSALYLCASSPGGANTEAFFGQGTRLTVV.

The rearrangement uses TRBV21-1 and TRBJ1-1. TRBV21-1 represents a pseudogene. This CDR3 is 15 amino acids long. The CDR3 is CASSKALLGSGRAFF. In DNA form, the CDR3 reads TGTGCCAGCAGCAAAGCGCTACTCGGTTCTGGGAGGGCTTTCTTT.

This clone has only a few counts. V and J are TRBV11-2 and TRBJ2-7; D is possibly TRBD1 (6 bases). Germline CDR1 SGHAT, CDR2 FQNNGV. The V and J ends lost 5 bases and 1 base respectively, with 9 bases between them. This CDR3 is built from 13 residues. CDR3 sequence (DNA): TGTGCCAGCAGCATGGACAGATCCTACGAGCAGTACTTC. It specifies CASSMDRSYEQYF.

The genes are TRBV28 and TRBJ1-1; no clear D. The CDR3 runs 12 residues. Trimming cost V 6 bases and J 10 bases, with 15 bases left between them. CDR1 is MDHEN and CDR2 is SYDVKM in the germline V gene. In nucleotides, the CDR3 is TGTGCCAGCAGAACCGGGAAGGGCGTAGCTTTCTTT. Translation: CASRTGKGVAFF.

The rearrangement links TRBV19 to TRBJ2-4; D tentatively fits TRBD1 or TRBD2 (5 bases each). The CDR3 loop spans 17 amino acids. Looked up from germline, CDR1 is LNHDA and CDR2 is SQIVND (reference sequence). V lost 6 bases, J lost 1 base, and 19 bases lay in between. CDR3 DNA: TGTGCCAGTAGGCCCCCGGGGCGCCTGGGGGCCAAAAACATTCAGTACTTC. It encodes CASRPPGRLGAKNIQYF.

The rearrangement uses TRBV29-1 and TRBJ1-2; D is perhaps TRBD1 (5 bases). Trimming took off 5 bases at V and 6 bases at J, with 13 bases between the two ends. CDR3 length: 12 residues. Germline CDR1 reads SQVTM; CDR2 reads ANQGSEA. This CDR3 reads CSVTWGGDGYTF. The CDR3 nucleotides read TGCAGCGTTACCTGGGGAGGGGATGGCTACACCTTC. Full variable domain (missing parts from reference TRBV29-1 and TRBJ1-2): SAVISQKPSRDICQRGTSLTIQCQVDSQVTMMFWYRQQPGQSLTLIATANQGSEATYESGFVIDKFPISRPNLTFSTLTVSNMSPEDSSIYLCSVTWGGDGYTFGSGTRLTVV.

The V gene is TRBV3-1 (or the pseudogene TRBV3-2), the J gene TRBJ1-1, with D tentatively TRBD1 (6 bases). Per germline, CDR1 LGHDT and CDR2 YNNKEL (reference sequence). The CDR3 is 15 amino acids. The germline V and J ends were trimmed by 4 bases and 2 bases, with 14 bases remaining between them. This CDR3 is CASSPTGTYNTEAFF. The CDR3 coding sequence is TGTGCCAGCAGCCCAACCGGGACATACAACACTGAAGCTTTCTTT.

The rearrangement uses TRBV7-9 and TRBJ1-1, with D perhaps TRBD1 (6 bases). The V end was cut by 0 bases, the J end by 4 bases, with 12 bases between. The V gene's germline CDR1 is SEHNR and CDR2 FQNEAQ (reference sequence). The CDR3 has 15 residues. The CDR3 DNA sequence: TGTGCCAGCAGCTTAGCGCAGGGGAGGGGCACTGAAGCTTTCTTT. It is translated as CASSLAQGRGTEAFF.

The V and J genes are TRBV9 and TRBJ1-5; 7 bases line up with TRBD1. The CDR3 covers 14 residues. Germline-derived CDR1 and CDR2 are SGDLS and YYNGEE. V shed 3 bases and J 2 bases; nucleotides not matched to a gene: 2. The CDR3 here is CASSADRGNQPQHF. The CDR3 coding sequence is TGTGCCAGCAGCGCCGACAGGGGCAATCAGCCCCAGCATTTT.

V is TRBV12-3 or TRBV12-4 and J is TRBJ2-7; 8 nucleotides agree with TRBD1. The CDR3 has 13 residues. Trimming took 8 bases from V and 4 from J; bases not matched to a gene: 7. The CDR3 bases are TGTGCCAGCTCTACACAGGGGGAGTACGAGCAGTACTTC. Translating it yields CASSTQGEYEQYF.

V usage is TRBV4-3 and J usage is TRBJ2-5; D perhaps matches TRBD1 (5 bases). Germline lookup yields CDR1 LGHNA and CDR2 YSLEER. V was pared by 0 bases and J by 1 base, with 9 bases between. This CDR3 is built from 15 residues. As DNA, the CDR3 is TGCGCCAGCAGCCAAGATCCAACAGGCCAAGAGACCCAGTACTTC. It specifies CASSQDPTGQETQYF.

CDR3: CASSNGQPNYGYTF. CDR3 sequence (DNA): TGTGCCAGCAGTAACGGACAACCAAACTATGGCTACACCTTC. The chain recombines TRBV7-2 with TRBJ1-2; D might be TRBD1 (5 bases). CDR3 length: 14 amino acids. V was clipped by 6 bases and J by 2 bases, with 13 bases between them. Germline-derived CDR1 and CDR2 are SGHTA and FQGNSA. The variable domain in full, with the rest retrieved from reference TRBV7-2 and TRBJ1-2, is GAGVSQSPSNKVTEKGKDVELRCDPISGHTALYWYRQSLGQGLEFLIYFQGNSAPDKSGLPSDRFSAERTGGSVSTLTIQRTQQEDSAVYLCASSNGQPNYGYTFGSGTRLTVV.

CDR3 region: CASRAGTSGGETQYF. The CDR3 coding sequence is TGTGCCAGCAGGGCTGGGACTAGCGGGGGAGAGACCCAGTACTTC. The V gene is TRBV5-4, the J gene TRBJ2-5, with TRBD2 identical over 14 bases. V gave up 5 bases and J gave up 4 bases; unmatched junction bases: 4. The germline gives CDR1 SGHNT, CDR2 YYREEE (reference sequence). The CDR3 has 15 residues.

The CDR3 coding sequence is TGTGCCAGCAGCTTAGCGCATGTCAGGGGGAGTCAGCCCCAGCATTTT. This gives the protein CASSLAHVRGSQPQHF. The chain employs TRBV7-8 and TRBJ1-5; 7 bases line up with TRBD1. Per the germline V gene, CDR1 is SGHVS and CDR2 is FQNEAQ. The length of the CDR3 is 16 residues. With V trimmed by 0 bases and J by 6 bases, 8 bases remained unmatched.

V and J are TRBV5-1 and TRBJ1-1; no definite D call. The ends were cut back, 4 bases at V and 1 base at J, with 11 bases in the middle. The CDR3 totals 14 residues. Germline values: CDR1 SGHRS, CDR2 YFSETQ. Here the CDR3 reads CASSPLVGNTEAFF. DNA for the CDR3: TGCGCCAGCAGCCCCTTGGTGGGGAACACTGAAGCTTTCTTT.

As regards this clone: Additional DNA sequences in this sample encode the identical CDR3. The V call is TRBV12-3 or TRBV12-4, the J call TRBJ1-1, with a tentative D call TRBD1 (5 bases). This CDR3 is built from 12 residues. The ends were cut back, 3 bases at V and 8 bases at J, with 10 bases in the middle. This chain's CDR3 is CASSLGPTEAFF. DNA of the CDR3: TGTGCCAGCAGTTTGGGGCCTACAGAAGCTTTCTTT.

The V gene is TRBV15, the J gene TRBJ2-7; D remains unclear. V gave up 0 bases and J gave up 0 bases, with 9 bases separating them. CDR1 LNHNV and CDR2 YYDKDF come from the germline V gene (reference sequence). The CDR3 has 15 amino acids. This chain's CDR3 is CATSRDLAGSYEQYF. In DNA form, the CDR3 reads TGTGCCACCAGCAGAGATCTCGCAGGCTCCTACGAGCAGTACTTC. The whole variable domain, filled in from reference TRBV15 and TRBJ2-7, reads DAMVIQNPRYQVTQFGKPVTLSCSQTLNHNVMYWYQQKSSQAPKLLFHYYDKDFNNEADTPDNFQSRRPNTSFCFLDIRSPGLGDTAMYLCATSRDLAGSYEQYFGPGTRLTVT.

The V gene is TRBV19, the J gene TRBJ2-6; D remains unclear. Germline assignment: CDR1 LNHDA and CDR2 SQIVND (reference sequence). This CDR3 region has 16 residues. Trimming took 5 bases from V and 0 from J, leaving 11 bases between them. The CDR3 spells CASSPQVDSGANVLTF. CDR3 nucleotide sequence: TGTGCCAGTAGTCCCCAGGTGGACTCTGGGGCCAACGTCCTGACTTTC.

This chain uses TRBV6-5 with TRBJ2-4; 8 bases fit TRBD1. The CDR3 runs 15 residues. From germline, CDR1 is MNHEY and CDR2 SVGAGI. V trimming: 10 bases; J trimming: 2 bases; junction bases outside the gene matches: 10. The CDR3 region is CATGGQGETKNIQYF. In nucleotides, the CDR3 is TGTGCCACGGGCGGACAGGGTGAGACCAAAAACATTCAGTACTTC.

The chain recombines TRBV19 with TRBJ2-1; 11 bases line up with TRBD2. The CDR3 loop spans 15 amino acids. The junction had 4 bases not matched to a gene; V was cut back by 3 bases and J by 6 bases. Germline lookup yields CDR1 LNHDA and CDR2 SQIVND (reference sequence). The CDR3 loop is CASSISSGGSNEQFF. The CDR3 DNA is TGTGCCAGTAGTATTTCTAGCGGGGGGTCCAATGAGCAGTTCTTC.

The chain has TRBV6-2 or TRBV6-3 and TRBJ2-7, with 13 bases fitting TRBD2. J was trimmed by 4 bases and V by 2 bases; bases with no gene match: 14. CDR1 MNHEY and CDR2 SVGEGT come from the germline V gene. The CDR3 has 19 residues. Here the CDR3 reads CASSYPPLTSGGARYEQYF. In nucleotides, the CDR3 is TGTGCCAGCAGTTACCCCCCCCTAACTAGCGGGGGGGCCAGGTACGAGCAGTACTTC.

Regarding this clone: The germline gene is not matched at one end of the junction; a read error may be the cause. V and J are TRBV6-4 and TRBJ2-1; D remains ambiguous. This CDR3 spans 14 amino acids. CDR1 and CDR2 from the germline V gene are MRHNA and SNTAGT. CDR3 amino acids: CASSGGDSFNEQFF. In nucleotides, the CDR3 is TGTGCCAGCAGTGGTGGAGATTCCTTCAATGAGCAGTTCTTC.

This sequence joins TRBV7-2 and TRBJ1-2; no clear D. The CDR3 extends over 12 amino acids. Germline V lookup: CDR1 SGHTA, CDR2 FQGNSA. V lost 3 bases and J 4 bases, leaving 6 bases between the germline ends. The DNA of the CDR3 is TGTGCCAGCAGCTTTTCAGCCTATGGCTACACCTTC. It specifies CASSFSAYGYTF.

The genes are TRBV4-1 and TRBJ1-4; no clear D gene. The CDR3 runs 13 residues. Germline V gives CDR1 MGHRA, CDR2 YSYEKL. The V gene lost 4 bases and the J gene lost 7 bases, with 10 bases spanning the gap. For the CDR3, the DNA is TGCGCCAGCAGCCTTCCCGGGATTGAAAAACTGTTTTTT. Translation gives CASSLPGIEKLFF.